Presented here are 29 T cell receptor beta chains from one specimen sequenced in a study of cytomegalovirus exposure and HLA in healthy donors. The PCR used 60 Vbeta and 13 Jbeta primers. Measured with immunoSEQ multiplex PCR; TCRdb has only the in-frame clones, and not every one. The sample holds some 98,000 clones, about 80% seen once. Sequencing input: PBMCs. The receptors were sampled from a man aged 35 to 55 in good health and CMV-seronegative.

J is TRBJ2-1 and V is TRBV7-9; D is perhaps TRBD2 (6 bases). V lost 7 bases and J 8 bases, leaving 18 bases between the germline ends. This CDR3 spans 14 amino acids. Per germline, CDR1 SEHNR and CDR2 FQNEAQ (reference sequence). The CDR3 spells CASIFGRSPDEQFF. As DNA, the CDR3 is TGTGCCAGCATCTTTGGGAGGAGCCCGGATGAGCAGTTCTTC. Filled out from reference TRBV7-9 and TRBJ2-1, the complete variable domain reads DTGVSQNPRHKITKRGQNVTFRCDPISEHNRLYWYRQTLGQGPEFLTYFQNEAQLEKSRLLSDRFSAERPKGSFSTLEIQRTEQGDSAMYLCASIFGRSPDEQFFGPGTRLTVL.

V usage is TRBV11-1 and J usage is TRBJ1-6, with 11 nucleotides matching TRBD1. Germline V lookup: CDR1 SGHAT, CDR2 FQDESV (reference sequence). The CDR3 is made up of 18 amino acids. V gave up 4 bases and J gave up 6 bases; unmatched junction bases: 11. CDR3: CASSSRRDRGETNSPLHF. The CDR3 DNA follows: TGTGCCAGCAGCTCACGGCGGGACAGGGGGGAAACTAATTCACCCCTCCACTTT.

This clone appeared a single time. This chain joins TRBV11-2 and TRBJ2-2; TRBD1 matches 8 bases. This CDR3 has 16 amino acids. The germline gives CDR1 SGHAT, CDR2 FQNNGV. After removal of 3 bases from V and 0 bases from J, the junction contained 3 bases not matched to a gene. CDR3 coding DNA: TGTGCCAGCAGCTTTAACAGGGGGGCGAACACCGGGGAGCTGTTTTTT. Amino acid sequence: CASSFNRGANTGELFF.

The chain joins TRBV11-1 to TRBJ1-1; D might be TRBD1 (5 bases). Germline V gives CDR1 SGHAT, CDR2 FQDESV (reference sequence). The V and J ends lost 5 bases and 8 bases respectively, with 15 bases between them. This CDR3 comprises 13 residues. CDR3 nucleotide sequence: TGTGCCAGCAGCACTATTACAGGTCACGAAGCTTTCTTT. It codes for CASSTITGHEAFF.

For this clone: Additional DNA sequences in this sample encode the identical CDR3. The chain employs TRBV19 and TRBJ1-3, with unresolved D. The V end lost 4 bases, the J end lost 0 bases, and 7 bases lay between the germline ends. Germline-derived CDR1 and CDR2 are LNHDA and SQIVND (reference sequence). The CDR3 contains 14 residues. CDR3 residues: CASSTLNSGNTIYF. The CDR3 bases are TGTGCCAGTAGTACCTTAAACTCTGGAAACACCATATATTTT. Filled out from reference TRBV19 and TRBJ1-3, the complete variable domain reads DGGITQSPKYLFRKEGQNVTLSCEQNLNHDAMYWYRQDPGQGLRLIYYSQIVNDFQKGDIAEGYSVSREKKESFPLTVTSAQKNPTAFYLCASSTLNSGNTIYFGEGSWLTVV.

CDR3 nucleotide sequence: TGTGCCTGGAGAGGGGGACAGGACCATGATGGCTACACCTTC. As protein: CAWRGGQDHDGYTF. The gene calls are TRBV30 and TRBJ1-2; 8 bases match TRBD1. V was pared by 3 bases and J by 6 bases, with 9 bases of the junction left unmatched. CDR1 and CDR2 from the germline V gene are GTSNPN and SVGIG (reference sequence). This CDR3 region has 14 residues.

This clone was found once. V and J are TRBV4-3 and TRBJ2-7; D is possibly TRBD2 (6 bases). The V and J ends lost 3 bases and 2 bases respectively, with 17 bases between them. Per the germline V gene, CDR1 is LGHNA and CDR2 is YSLEER. The CDR3 consists of 16 residues. CDR3: CASSQGHGTGTYEQYF. In nucleotides, the CDR3 is TGCGCCAGCAGCCAGGGCCATGGGACTGGTACCTACGAGCAGTACTTC.

The V and J genes are TRBV5-6 and TRBJ2-2; D is perhaps TRBD1 (5 bases). The CDR3 runs 16 residues. Germline V CDR1 and CDR2: SGHDT, YYEEEE. Trimming took off 4 bases at V and 3 bases at J, with 16 bases between the two ends. The CDR3 spells CASSPLGQGYTGELFF. In DNA, the CDR3 is TGTGCCAGCAGCCCCCTGGGGCAGGGCTACACCGGGGAGCTGTTTTTT.

This clone appeared a few times. This chain uses TRBV9 with TRBJ2-3, with D maybe TRBD2 (5 bases). This CDR3 has 15 amino acids. In germline, CDR1 is SGDLS, CDR2 YYNGEE. The V and J ends lost 0 bases and 5 bases respectively, with 13 bases between them. In nucleotides, the CDR3 is TGTGCCAGCAGCGTAGGGCCCAGCGAGGGAGATACGCAGTATTTT. Its translation is CASSVGPSEGDTQYF.

This rearrangement joins TRBV6-6 to TRBJ1-2; tentatively, D is TRBD1 (6 bases). V lost 5 bases and J lost 3, with 16 bases in between. Germline loops: CDR1 MNHNY, CDR2 SVGAGI (reference sequence). The CDR3 totals 15 residues. CDR3 nucleotide sequence: TGTGCCAGCAGTGTACACAGGGTAGGCGACTATGGCTACACCTTC. It codes for CASSVHRVGDYGYTF.

J is TRBJ2-5 and V is TRBV5-4; 8 nucleotides match TRBD1. Germline lookup yields CDR1 SGHNT and CDR2 YYREEE (reference sequence). The CDR3 runs 16 residues. J was trimmed by 2 bases and V by 4 bases; bases with no gene match: 10. The CDR3, as DNA: TGTGCCAGCAGCCTTCACAGAACAGGGGGGCAAGAGACCCAGTACTTC. Translation gives CASSLHRTGGQETQYF.

The V call is TRBV7-2, the J call TRBJ2-7, with a weak D call TRBD1 (5 bases). Trimming shortened V by 3 bases and J by 2 bases, and 11 bases separated the two germline ends. Per germline, CDR1 SGHTA and CDR2 FQGNSA. This CDR3 has 14 amino acids. CDR3 sequence: CASSFTGIPYEQYF. In nucleotides, the CDR3 is TGTGCCAGCAGCTTCACAGGTATCCCCTACGAGCAGTACTTC. The full variable domain, rest sourced from reference TRBV7-2 and TRBJ2-7, is GAGVSQSPSNKVTEKGKDVELRCDPISGHTALYWYRQSLGQGLEFLIYFQGNSAPDKSGLPSDRFSAERTGGSVSTLTIQRTQQEDSAVYLCASSFTGIPYEQYFGPGTRLTVT.

J is TRBJ1-1 and V is TRBV9, with TRBD1 as a possible D gene (5 bases). Trimming removed 4 bases from V and 4 bases from J, with 14 bases in between. Germline assignment: CDR1 SGDLS and CDR2 YYNGEE. The CDR3 runs to 14 residues. The CDR3 DNA follows: TGTGCCAGCAGCCTTACGTGGGGCGGCACTGAAGCTTTCTTT. Its protein product is CASSLTWGGTEAFF.

The chain combines TRBV4-3 with TRBJ2-1, with TRBD2 matching over 11 bases. Germline loops: CDR1 LGHNA, CDR2 YSLEER. The CDR3 consists of 16 residues. Trimming removed 4 bases from V and 7 bases from J; junction bases left unmatched: 9. CDR3 sequence reads: CASSLNLAGGRNEQFF. CDR3 bases: TGCGCCAGCAGCCTAAATCTAGCGGGAGGTCGTAATGAGCAGTTCTTC.

J is TRBJ2-5 and V is TRBV7-7; possible D gene TRBD2, 5 bases. V gave up 5 bases and J gave up 5 bases, with 18 bases separating them. This CDR3 spans 15 amino acids. In germline, CDR1 is SSHAT, CDR2 FNYEAQ (reference sequence). The CDR3: CASSPSAAGGETQYF. The CDR3 region has the DNA TGTGCCAGCAGCCCTTCCGCGGCAGGCGGGGAGACCCAGTACTTC.

This sequence joins TRBV7-2 and TRBJ1-2; 7 nucleotides align to TRBD1. Germline V gene data show CDR1 as SGHTA and CDR2 as FQGNSA. The CDR3 is 13 residues long. Unmatched junction bases numbered 7, after V lost 4 bases and J lost 8 bases. The CDR3 sequence is CASSSRGKRGYTF. DNA of the CDR3: TGTGCCAGCAGCTCCAGGGGGAAACGCGGCTACACCTTC.

V gene TRBV19 combines with J gene TRBJ1-1, with TRBD1 as a possible D gene (5 bases). Trimming cost V 11 bases and J 1 base, with 23 bases left between them. This CDR3 is built from 16 residues. Per the germline V gene, CDR1 is LNHDA and CDR2 is SQIVND (reference sequence). In DNA form, the CDR3 reads TGTGCCGCAAAACAGGCAGCCTCACAATGGAACACTGAAGCTTTCTTT. This codes for CAAKQAASQWNTEAFF.

The genes are TRBV6-5 and TRBJ2-1; a possible D gene is TRBD2 (6 bases). Trimming took off 0 bases at V and 4 bases at J, with 7 bases between the two ends. The germline CDR1 and CDR2 sequences are MNHEY and SVGAGI. This CDR3 contains 14 residues. This CDR3 reads CASSYSAGYNEQFF. CDR3 coding DNA: TGTGCCAGCAGTTACTCTGCGGGGTACAATGAGCAGTTCTTC.

The CDR3 DNA is TGTGCCAGCAGTTACTCGAGAGGGTTAAATCAGCCCCAGCATTTT. Protein sequence: CASSYSRGLNQPQHF. This chain uses TRBV6-5 with TRBJ1-5; D not certain. This CDR3 has 15 residues. V gave up 0 bases and J gave up 4 bases, with 10 bases separating them. Germline lookup yields CDR1 MNHEY and CDR2 SVGAGI.

This chain uses TRBV7-2 with TRBJ2-5; possible D gene TRBD1, 5 bases. This CDR3 region has 15 residues. Trimming stripped 4 bases from V and 5 bases from J, with 17 bases between. Germline-derived CDR1 and CDR2 are SGHTA and FQGNSA. The CDR3 nucleotides read TGTGCCAGCAGCTCCTTCCAAGGGGCGAGTGAGACCCAGTACTTC. Translation gives CASSSFQGASETQYF.

The chain employs TRBV15 and TRBJ1-6; 9 bases are shared with TRBD1. With 6 bases clipped from V and 7 bases from J, the junction kept 4 bases outside the gene matches. CDR1 and CDR2 from the germline V gene are LNHNV and YYDKDF (reference sequence). The CDR3 spans 14 residues. This chain's CDR3 is CATRRGQGNSPLHF. Written as DNA, the CDR3 is TGTGCCACCAGACGCGGACAGGGGAATTCACCCCTCCACTTT.

This chain links TRBV6-1 with TRBJ2-2, with D possibly TRBD1 on 6 matching bases. The germline V gene has CDR1 MNHNS and CDR2 SASEGT. V lost 5 bases to trimming and J lost 3 bases, with 13 bases between them. The CDR3 runs to 15 residues. In nucleotides, the CDR3 is TGTGCCAGCAGTCGGACAGTAACTTACACCGGGGAGCTGTTTTTT. It translates to CASSRTVTYTGELFF.

The chain employs TRBV7-9 and TRBJ2-1; 12 bases agree with TRBD2. Germline trimming cut 4 bases from V and 4 bases from J; bases unmatched to any gene: 8. This CDR3 is built from 17 residues. Looked up from germline, CDR1 is SEHNR and CDR2 is FQNEAQ (reference sequence). This CDR3 is CASSSTTSGSKYNEQFF. The CDR3 DNA reads TGTGCCAGCAGCTCGACGACTAGCGGGAGTAAGTACAATGAGCAGTTCTTC. Variable domain in full (rest from reference TRBV7-9 and TRBJ2-1): DTGVSQNPRHKITKRGQNVTFRCDPISEHNRLYWYRQTLGQGPEFLTYFQNEAQLEKSRLLSDRFSAERPKGSFSTLEIQRTEQGDSAMYLCASSSTTSGSKYNEQFFGPGTRLTVL.

This chain connects TRBV12-5 to TRBJ2-5; TRBD2 matches at 11 bases. The CDR3 extends over 15 amino acids. The germline V gene has CDR1 LGHNT and CDR2 FRNRAP. Losses at the gene ends were 4 bases for V and 2 bases for J; bases not matched to a gene: 3. CDR3 bases: TGTGCTAGTGGTTCGGGACTAGCGGAGCAAGAGACCCAGTACTTC. Amino acid sequence: CASGSGLAEQETQYF. Full variable domain (rest looked up from reference TRBV12-5 and TRBJ2-5): DARVTQTPRHKVTEMGQEVTMRCQPILGHNTVFWYRQTMMQGLELLAYFRNRAPLDDSGMPKDRFSAEMPDATLATLKIQPSEPRDSAVYFCASGSGLAEQETQYFGPGTRLLVL.

The V and J genes are TRBV5-1 and TRBJ2-5; a possible D gene is TRBD1 (6 bases). From germline, CDR1 is SGHRS and CDR2 YFSETQ. Trimming took off 0 bases at V and 5 bases at J, with 8 bases between the two ends. The CDR3 extends over 13 amino acids. In DNA, the CDR3 is TGCGCCAGCAGCTTGGTTAGGGGGGAGACCCAGTACTTC. Translating gives CASSLVRGETQYF. The full variable domain, rest sourced from reference TRBV5-1 and TRBJ2-5, is KAGVTQTPRYLIKTRGQQVTLSCSPISGHRSVSWYQQTPGQGLQFLFEYFSETQRNKGNFPGRFSGRQFSNSRSEMNVSTLELGDSALYLCASSLVRGETQYFGPGTRLLVL.

This chain connects TRBV7-2 to TRBJ1-5; the D gene is possibly TRBD1 (6 bases). Trimming removed 1 base from V and 1 base from J, with 8 bases in between. There are 15 residues in the CDR3. From germline, CDR1 is SGHTA and CDR2 FQGNSA. CDR3 region: CASSLVQGSNQPQHF. In DNA form, the CDR3 reads TGTGCCAGCAGCTTAGTACAGGGAAGCAATCAGCCCCAGCATTTT.

This chain links TRBV25-1 with TRBJ2-2, with a weak D call TRBD2 (6 bases). V was clipped by 0 bases and J by 8 bases, with 13 bases between them. Germline CDR1 reads MGHDK; CDR2 reads SYGVNS. The CDR3 is 15 residues long. The chain's CDR3 is CASSEYGGRGGELFF. For the CDR3, the DNA is TGTGCCAGCAGTGAATACGGCGGGCGGGGAGGGGAGCTGTTTTTT.

The chain couples TRBV11-3 to TRBJ2-7, with D possibly matching TRBD2 (7 bases). Germline values: CDR1 SGHNT, CDR2 YENEEA. Trimming removed 5 bases from V and 2 bases from J, with 13 bases in between. CDR3 size: 14 residues. The DNA for the CDR3 is TGTGCCAGCAGCAAGGGGGGGGGAGCCTACGAGCAGTACTTC. Translation: CASSKGGGAYEQYF. The variable domain in full, completed from reference TRBV11-3 and TRBJ2-7, reads EAGVVQSPRYKIIEKKQPVAFWCNPISGHNTLYWYLQNLGQGPELLIRYENEEAVDDSQLPKDRFSAERLKGVDSTLKIQPAELGDSAVYLCASSKGGGAYEQYFGPGTRLTVT.

This clone was seen more than once but under ten times. This sequence joins TRBV6-5 and TRBJ2-4, with 7 nucleotides matching TRBD1. The CDR3 has 12 residues. J gave up 10 bases and V 6 bases, and 6 bases lay outside the gene matches. CDR1 is MNHEY, CDR2 SVGAGI, per germline. The CDR3 DNA reads TGTGCCAGCAGCTCCGACAGGGTGATTCAGTACTTC. Its protein is CASSSDRVIQYF.